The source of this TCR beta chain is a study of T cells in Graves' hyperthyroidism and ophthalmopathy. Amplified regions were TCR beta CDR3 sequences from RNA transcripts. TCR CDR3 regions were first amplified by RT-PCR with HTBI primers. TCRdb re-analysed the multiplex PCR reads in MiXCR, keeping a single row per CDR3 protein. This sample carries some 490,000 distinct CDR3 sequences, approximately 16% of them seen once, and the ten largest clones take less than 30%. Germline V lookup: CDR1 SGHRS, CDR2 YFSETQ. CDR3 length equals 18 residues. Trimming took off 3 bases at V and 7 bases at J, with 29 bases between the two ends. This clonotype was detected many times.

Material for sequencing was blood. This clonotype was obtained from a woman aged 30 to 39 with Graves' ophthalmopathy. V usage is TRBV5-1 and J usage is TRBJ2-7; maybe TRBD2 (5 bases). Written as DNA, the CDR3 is TGCGCCAGCAGCTCAGTCGCCGGGATAAAAACAGCCCAGGAGGAGCAGTACTTC. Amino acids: CASSSVAGIKTAQEEQYF. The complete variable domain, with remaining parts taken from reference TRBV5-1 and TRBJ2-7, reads KAGVTQTPRYLIKTRGQQVTLSCSPISGHRSVSWYQQTPGQGLQFLFEYFSETQRNKGNFPGRFSGRQFSNSRSEMNVSTLELGDSALYLCASSSVAGIKTAQEEQYFGPGTRLTVT.